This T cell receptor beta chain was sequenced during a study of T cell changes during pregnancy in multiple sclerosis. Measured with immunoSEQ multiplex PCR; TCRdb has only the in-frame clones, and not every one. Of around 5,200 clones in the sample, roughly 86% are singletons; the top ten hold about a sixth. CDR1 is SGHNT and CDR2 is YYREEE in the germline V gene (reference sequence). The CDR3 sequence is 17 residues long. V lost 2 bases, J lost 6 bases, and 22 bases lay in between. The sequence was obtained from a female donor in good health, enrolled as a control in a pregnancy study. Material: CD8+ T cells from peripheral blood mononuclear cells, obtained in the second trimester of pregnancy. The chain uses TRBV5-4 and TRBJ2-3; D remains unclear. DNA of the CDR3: TGTGCCAGCAGCTTTAGTATCCCCTCAGGCACTTTGGATACGCAGTATTTT. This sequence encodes CASSFSIPSGTLDTQYF.